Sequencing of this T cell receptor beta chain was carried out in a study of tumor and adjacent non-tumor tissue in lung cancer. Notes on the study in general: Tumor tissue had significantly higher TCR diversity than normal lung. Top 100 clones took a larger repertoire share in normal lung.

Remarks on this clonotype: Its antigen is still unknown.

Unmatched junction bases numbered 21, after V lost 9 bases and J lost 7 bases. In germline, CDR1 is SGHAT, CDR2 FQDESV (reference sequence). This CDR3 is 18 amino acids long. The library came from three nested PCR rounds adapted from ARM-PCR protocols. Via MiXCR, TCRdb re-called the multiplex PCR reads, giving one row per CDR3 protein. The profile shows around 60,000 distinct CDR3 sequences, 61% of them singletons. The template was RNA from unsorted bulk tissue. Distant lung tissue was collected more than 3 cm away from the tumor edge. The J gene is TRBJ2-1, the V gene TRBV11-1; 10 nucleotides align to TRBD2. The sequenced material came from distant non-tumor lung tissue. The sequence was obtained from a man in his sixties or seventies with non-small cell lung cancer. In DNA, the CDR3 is TGTGCCAGTAGCACTAGGCAGTTAGCTAGCGGGAGAACGAATGAGCAGTTCTTC. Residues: CASSTRQLASGRTNEQFF.